These 26 T cell receptor beta chains came from one sample sequenced in a study of control samples from healthy donors and cancer patients. Sequencing used immunoSEQ multiplex PCR; TCRdb keeps in-frame clones, though not all of them. The sample lists some 200,000 clones, roughly 94% occurring once. The sample taken for sequencing was blood. The receptors originated from a man aged 50-59 years in good health.

The CDR3 DNA follows: TGTGCCAGCAGCTTAGGACTAGCCCCCGACATTCAGTACTTC. It translates to CASSLGLAPDIQYF. V usage is TRBV7-3 and J usage is TRBJ2-4; 8 nucleotides agree with TRBD2. The CDR3 has 14 residues. Germline loops: CDR1 SGHTA, CDR2 FQGTGA. V was pared by 2 bases and J by 8 bases, with 5 bases of the junction left unmatched.

The chain couples TRBV30 to TRBJ1-1; D not resolved. Between the trimmed V and J ends, which lost 4 bases and 1 base, there was a span of 10 bases. Germline CDR1 reads GTSNPN; CDR2 reads SVGIG (reference sequence). This CDR3 spans 13 amino acids. Written as DNA, the CDR3 is TGTGCCTGGACCGCCTCCTCGAACACTGAAGCTTTCTTT. It is translated as CAWTASSNTEAFF.

The rearrangement joins TRBV24-1 to TRBJ1-3; no clear D. V shed 2 bases and J shed 0 bases, with 7 bases lying between them. Germline CDR1 and CDR2: KGHDR and SFDVKD. The CDR3 runs 15 residues. This CDR3 reads CATSDSRSSGNTIYF. CDR3 DNA sequence: TGTGCCACCAGTGATTCCAGGTCCTCTGGAAACACCATATATTTT.

The J gene is TRBJ1-1, the V gene TRBV2, with D possibly matching TRBD1 (6 bases). Looked up from germline, CDR1 is SNHLY and CDR2 is FYNNEI. The CDR3 consists of 11 residues. V gave up 9 bases and J gave up 10 bases, with 15 bases separating them. The DNA for the CDR3 is TGTGCCAGTAAGGGGGAGTTGGCAGCTTTCTTT. It yields the protein CASKGELAAFF.

This chain joins TRBV7-9 and TRBJ2-3, with D perhaps assigned TRBD1 or TRBD2 (5 bases each). The CDR3 sequence is 13 residues long. The germline CDR1 and CDR2 sequences are SEHNR and FQNEAQ (reference sequence). The V end was cut by 0 bases, the J end by 7 bases, with 8 bases between. The CDR3 here is CASSLAGANTQYF. CDR3 coding DNA: TGTGCCAGCAGCTTAGCCGGGGCGAATACGCAGTATTTT.

In this sample, this clone turned up once. V is TRBV6-5 and J is TRBJ2-7; D possibly uses TRBD1 or TRBD2 (5 bases each). Germline V gives CDR1 MNHEY, CDR2 SVGAGI. The CDR3 totals 14 residues. Trimming took off 2 bases at V and 2 bases at J, with 10 bases between the two ends. The CDR3 region has the DNA TGTGCCAGCAGTTACAGGGGACCACCCTACGAGCAGTACTTC. Its protein is CASSYRGPPYEQYF.

The rearrangement joins TRBV18 to TRBJ1-3; no clear D gene. This CDR3 region has 19 residues. Germline loops: CDR1 KGHSH, CDR2 LQKENI. V gave up 8 bases and J gave up 2 bases, with 28 bases separating them. The chain's CDR3 is CASTTVEGIAFKAGNTIYF. CDR3 bases: TGTGCCAGCACTACGGTAGAAGGCATCGCATTCAAGGCTGGAAACACCATATATTTT.

This clone was seen once. This chain connects TRBV7-9 to TRBJ2-3; no definite D call. The CDR3 runs to 14 residues. Germline loops: CDR1 SEHNR, CDR2 FQNEAQ (reference sequence). Trimming cost V 3 bases and J 1 base, with 8 bases left between them. CDR3 region: CASSFGRGTDTQYF. The CDR3 DNA reads TGTGCCAGCAGCTTCGGAAGGGGCACAGATACGCAGTATTTT.

This chain connects TRBV20-1 to TRBJ2-3; tentatively, D is TRBD1 or TRBD2 (5 bases each). Trimming stripped 3 bases from V and 8 bases from J, with 15 bases between. Looked up from germline, CDR1 is DFQATT and CDR2 is SNEGSKA (reference sequence). The CDR3 loop spans 13 amino acids. CDR3 DNA sequence: TGCAGTGCTAGTGGGGCGCTGGCGGGTACGCAGTATTTT. Protein: CSASGALAGTQYF.

V is TRBV5-4 and J is TRBJ2-3, with TRBD2 matching 8 bases. V gave up 2 bases and J gave up 4 bases; unmatched junction bases: 9. CDR3 length: 16 amino acids. CDR1 and CDR2 from the germline V gene are SGHNT and YYREEE (reference sequence). Written as DNA, the CDR3 is TGTGCCAGCAGCTTATATTCGGGGGGGCCGGCAGATACGCAGTATTTT. This sequence encodes CASSLYSGGPADTQYF. The full variable domain, its missing parts supplied by reference TRBV5-4 and TRBJ2-3, is ETGVTQSPTHLIKTRGQQVTLRCSSQSGHNTVSWYQQALGQGPQFIFQYYREEENGRGNFPPRFSGLQFPNYSSELNVNALELDDSALYLCASSLYSGGPADTQYFGPGTRLTVL.

The rearrangement joins TRBV2 to TRBJ1-5; 9 nucleotides agree with TRBD1. CDR3 length: 13 amino acids. The junction had 3 bases not matched to a gene; V was cut back by 6 bases and J by 6 bases. In germline, CDR1 is SNHLY, CDR2 FYNNEI. The CDR3 is CASSRQGGQPQHF. The CDR3 coding sequence is TGTGCCAGCAGCAGACAGGGGGGTCAGCCCCAGCATTTT.

V is TRBV6-6 and J is TRBJ1-5; D remains ambiguous. From germline, CDR1 is MNHNY and CDR2 SVGAGI (reference sequence). The CDR3 spans 13 residues. The V end was cut by 7 bases, the J end by 0 bases, with 7 bases between. CDR3 bases: TGTGCCAGCAAGGACGTTAGCAATCAGCCCCAGCATTTT. Translating gives CASKDVSNQPQHF.

The chain carries TRBV18 and TRBJ2-7; D might be TRBD1 or TRBD2, each matching 5 bases. Germline loops: CDR1 KGHSH, CDR2 LQKENI. The CDR3 totals 14 residues. Trimming took 2 bases from V and 2 from J, leaving 10 bases between them. Here the CDR3 reads CASSPKTGPYEQYF. The CDR3 DNA reads TGTGCCAGCTCACCAAAAACGGGGCCCTACGAGCAGTACTTC.

This chain connects TRBV7-2 to TRBJ1-4; 7 nucleotides align to TRBD1. This CDR3 spans 13 amino acids. The trim removed 10 bases at V and 5 bases at J, leaving 7 bases unmatched. Germline values: CDR1 SGHTA, CDR2 FQGNSA. The CDR3 DNA reads TGTGCCACCCGCCGGGACAGCAATGAAAAACTGTTTTTT. Translating gives CATRRDSNEKLFF.

This clone was found once. The J gene is TRBJ2-5, the V gene TRBV5-1; D may be TRBD2 (6 bases). The CDR3 is 14 residues long. Germline CDR1 is SGHRS and CDR2 is YFSETQ. Trimming stripped 4 bases from V and 2 bases from J, with 12 bases between. DNA for the CDR3: TGCGCCAGCAGCCCTGGCCTAGCGCAAGAGACCCAGTACTTC. The encoded protein is CASSPGLAQETQYF.

The V call is TRBV5-1, the J call TRBJ2-3; no clear D. Germline V gene lookup returns CDR1 SGHRS and CDR2 YFSETQ. This CDR3 is built from 13 residues. V shed 0 bases and J shed 1 base, with 3 bases lying between them. DNA of the CDR3: TGCGCCAGCAGCTTGGGACGCACAGATACGCAGTATTTT. This encodes CASSLGRTDTQYF.

The V call is TRBV5-4, the J call TRBJ1-4, with D possibly matching TRBD1 (6 bases). Trimming cost V 1 base and J 5 bases, with 12 bases left between them. CDR3 length: 15 amino acids. Germline V gives CDR1 SGHNT, CDR2 YYREEE (reference sequence). CDR3: CASSLIQGGNEKLFF. Written as DNA, the CDR3 is TGTGCCAGCAGCTTGATACAGGGCGGGAATGAAAAACTGTTTTTT.

V usage is TRBV10-3 and J usage is TRBJ1-1, with a tentative D call TRBD1 (6 bases). The germline CDR1 and CDR2 sequences are ENHRY and SYGVKD. The CDR3 is made up of 13 amino acids. V was pared by 4 bases and J by 6 bases, with 12 bases between. CDR3 DNA: TGTGCCATCAGTGGTCTTGCAGGGGCTGAAGCTTTCTTT. The encoded protein is CAISGLAGAEAFF.

This clone was recorded once. This rearrangement joins TRBV2 to TRBJ1-5; unclear D gene. The CDR3 covers 15 residues. Germline V gene data show CDR1 as SNHLY and CDR2 as FYNNEI. The ends were cut back, 4 bases at V and 1 base at J, with 11 bases in the middle. The CDR3 coding sequence is TGTGCCAGCAGTGTGGGGTGGGGAAGCAATCAGCCCCAGCATTTT. It encodes CASSVGWGSNQPQHF.

This chain uses TRBV30 with TRBJ2-1; 7 bases align to TRBD2. The CDR3 runs to 12 residues. Trimming removed 5 bases from V and 9 bases from J; junction bases left unmatched: 7. Germline CDR1 and CDR2: GTSNPN and SVGIG (reference sequence). In DNA, the CDR3 is TGTGCCTGGGCTATCTGGGGGGGTGAGCAGTTCTTC. Protein sequence: CAWAIWGGEQFF.

The V gene is TRBV6-5, the J gene TRBJ1-5; D is ambiguous. Germline V gives CDR1 MNHEY, CDR2 SVGAGI. The CDR3 has 15 residues. The V end lost 5 bases, the J end lost 3 bases, and 14 bases lay between the germline ends. CDR3 in amino acids: CASSITMGSNQPQHF. The CDR3 DNA follows: TGTGCCAGCAGTATTACCATGGGTTCCAATCAGCCCCAGCATTTT.

The J gene is TRBJ1-2, the V gene TRBV19, with D maybe TRBD1 (6 bases). Germline V lookup: CDR1 LNHDA, CDR2 SQIVND (reference sequence). The CDR3 loop spans 17 amino acids. V dropped 5 bases and J dropped 3 bases, with 22 bases sitting between them. Here the CDR3 DNA reads TGTGCCAGTAGTTCCCCCGTGGGCGGGGGCGCATACTATGGCTACACCTTC. Amino acids: CASSSPVGGGAYYGYTF.

The V and J genes are TRBV28 and TRBJ1-1; D is possibly TRBD1 (6 bases). V lost 5 bases to trimming and J lost 5 bases, with 18 bases between them. Germline-derived CDR1 and CDR2 are MDHEN and SYDVKM. The CDR3 covers 15 residues. In DNA, the CDR3 is TGTGCCAGCAGTGAAAGAAAGGGTAGGGGGACTGAAGCTTTCTTT. Amino acids: CASSERKGRGTEAFF.

V gene TRBV28 combines with J gene TRBJ2-1; perhaps TRBD1 as D (10 bases). This CDR3 has 18 residues. V was cut by 1 base and J by 6 bases, with 22 bases left in between. Per the germline V gene, CDR1 is MDHEN and CDR2 is SYDVKM. CDR3 protein: CASSLSAGGDRGINEQFF. The DNA for the CDR3 is TGTGCCAGCAGTTTATCTGCGGGGGGGGACAGGGGTATCAATGAGCAGTTCTTC.

The rearrangement uses TRBV20-1 and TRBJ2-5, with D perhaps TRBD2 (5 bases). CDR1 and CDR2 from the germline V gene are DFQATT and SNEGSKA (reference sequence). This CDR3 is built from 12 residues. The V end was cut by 3 bases, the J end by 5 bases, with 10 bases between. The CDR3 spells CSASGRPETQYF. The CDR3 region has the DNA TGCAGTGCTAGTGGGAGACCTGAGACCCAGTACTTC.

The gene calls are TRBV18 and TRBJ2-2; D possibly corresponds to TRBD1 (5 bases). Germline V gives CDR1 KGHSH, CDR2 LQKENI. Trimming cost V 6 bases and J 1 base, with 6 bases left between them. This CDR3 is 13 amino acids long. CDR3 coding DNA: TGTGCCAGCTCCGGACAGAACACCGGGGAGCTGTTTTTT. It encodes CASSGQNTGELFF.